The 3 T cell receptor beta chains below all came from one sample that was sequenced in a study of blood T cell repertoires in COVID-19. TCRdb keeps only in-frame clones here, not all; method: immunoSEQ multiplex PCR. The repertoire includes under 300,000 clones, 75% to 90% of them detected once, and about 6% sits in the top ten. Sequencing was done on a sample of PBMCs or T cells enriched from blood (not recorded which). These receptors all come from a woman aged 25 to 45 with acute COVID-19.

The chain uses TRBV3-1 (or the pseudogene TRBV3-2) and TRBJ1-1, with D uncertain. The CDR3 sequence is 14 residues long. The V end was cut by 1 base, the J end by 0 bases, with 6 bases between. The germline gives CDR1 LGHDT, CDR2 YNNKEL (reference sequence). The CDR3 reads CASSQASVNTEAFF. Here the CDR3 DNA reads TGTGCCAGCAGCCAAGCTTCGGTGAACACTGAAGCTTTCTTT.

The V and J genes are TRBV7-6 and TRBJ2-7, with 13 bases aligning to TRBD2. CDR3 size: 14 residues. V shed 4 bases, J shed 8 bases, and the junction held 5 bases outside the gene matches. Germline loops: CDR1 SGHVS, CDR2 FNYEAQ. The CDR3 protein is CASSSGLAGAKQYF. CDR3 DNA sequence: TGTGCCAGCAGCTCAGGACTAGCGGGAGCTAAGCAGTACTTC.

The CDR3 DNA follows: TGTGCCAGCAGCATTAGACAGGCTGAAGCTTTCTTT. Its translation is CASSIRQAEAFF. This chain connects TRBV7-9 to TRBJ1-1, with D tentatively TRBD1 (6 bases). V lost 5 bases, J lost 6 bases, and 10 bases lay in between. The V gene's germline CDR1 is SEHNR and CDR2 FQNEAQ (reference sequence). This CDR3 is built from 12 residues.